This T cell receptor (beta chain) was sequenced for a study of shared clonotypes between healthy human individuals. CDR3 length: 17 amino acids. Germline CDR1 reads MDHEN; CDR2 reads SYDVKM. V shed 7 bases and J shed 5 bases, with 27 bases lying between them. Genomic DNA per cell subset filled all wells of several immunoSEQ plates. Sequencing used immunoSEQ multiplex PCR; TCRdb keeps in-frame clones, though not all of them. Of 400,000 to 600,000 clones listed, about 75% are singletons. The sequencing sample was made of PBMCs. The chain has TRBV28 and TRBJ2-7, with D perhaps TRBD2 (8 bases). The sequence was obtained from a woman aged 40 to 50 in good health. Some clones in this sample may be carry-over from other donors' samples. The DNA for the CDR3 is TGTGCCAGCAACTCCGGGACAGACCTAATCGGGGGGGACGAGCAGTACTTC. This encodes CASNSGTDLIGGDEQYF. The full variable domain, rest sourced from reference TRBV28 and TRBJ2-7, is DVKVTQSSRYLVKRTGEKVFLECVQDMDHENMFWYRQDPGLGLRLIYFSYDVKMKEKGDIPEGYSVSREKKERFSLILESASTNQTSMYLCASNSGTDLIGGDEQYFGPGTRLTVT.